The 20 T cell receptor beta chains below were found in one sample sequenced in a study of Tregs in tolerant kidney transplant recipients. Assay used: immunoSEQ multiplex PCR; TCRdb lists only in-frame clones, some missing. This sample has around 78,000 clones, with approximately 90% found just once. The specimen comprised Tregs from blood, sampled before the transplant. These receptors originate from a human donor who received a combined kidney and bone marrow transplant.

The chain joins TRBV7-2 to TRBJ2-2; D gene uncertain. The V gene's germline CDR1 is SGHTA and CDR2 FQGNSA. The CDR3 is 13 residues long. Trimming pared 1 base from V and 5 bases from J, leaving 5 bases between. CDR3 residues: CASSLDRTGELFF. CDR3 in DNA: TGTGCCAGCAGCTTAGACAGAACCGGGGAGCTGTTTTTT.

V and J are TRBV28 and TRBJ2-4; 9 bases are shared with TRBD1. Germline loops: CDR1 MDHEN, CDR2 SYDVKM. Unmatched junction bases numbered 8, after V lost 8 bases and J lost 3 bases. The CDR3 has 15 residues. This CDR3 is CASQTGGEGKNIQYF. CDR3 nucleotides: TGTGCCAGCCAAACAGGGGGCGAAGGCAAAAACATTCAGTACTTC.

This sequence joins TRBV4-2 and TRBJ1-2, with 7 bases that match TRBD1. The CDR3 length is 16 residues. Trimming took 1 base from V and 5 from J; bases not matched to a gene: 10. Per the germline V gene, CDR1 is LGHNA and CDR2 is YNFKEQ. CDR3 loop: CASSQGIYRGEYGYTF. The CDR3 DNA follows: TGTGCCAGCAGCCAAGGAATCTACAGGGGAGAGTATGGCTACACCTTC.

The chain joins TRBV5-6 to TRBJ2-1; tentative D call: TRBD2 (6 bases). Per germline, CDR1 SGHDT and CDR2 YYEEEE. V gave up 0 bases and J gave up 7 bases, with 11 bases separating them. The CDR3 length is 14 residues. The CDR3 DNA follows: TGTGCCAGCAGCTTGGGGGCGGGAATAAATGAGCAGTTCTTC. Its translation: CASSLGAGINEQFF.

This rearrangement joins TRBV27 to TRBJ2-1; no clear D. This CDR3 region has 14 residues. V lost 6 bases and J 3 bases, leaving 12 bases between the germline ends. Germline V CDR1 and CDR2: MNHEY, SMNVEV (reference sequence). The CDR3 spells CASSSASSYNEQFF. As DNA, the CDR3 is TGTGCCAGCAGCTCGGCGAGTAGCTACAATGAGCAGTTCTTC.

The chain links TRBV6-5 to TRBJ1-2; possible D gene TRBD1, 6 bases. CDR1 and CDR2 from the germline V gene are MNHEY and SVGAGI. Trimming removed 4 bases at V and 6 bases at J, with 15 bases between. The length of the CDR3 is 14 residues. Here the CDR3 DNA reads TGTGCCAGCAGTTCCGGAACAGGGAACCATGGCTACACCTTC. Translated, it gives CASSSGTGNHGYTF.

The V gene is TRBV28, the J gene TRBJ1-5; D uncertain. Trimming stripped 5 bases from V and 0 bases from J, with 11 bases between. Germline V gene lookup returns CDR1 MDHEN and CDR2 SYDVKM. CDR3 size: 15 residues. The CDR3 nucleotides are TGTGCCAGCAGTACCCTCTCCCGTAGCAATCAGCCCCAGCATTTT. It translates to CASSTLSRSNQPQHF.

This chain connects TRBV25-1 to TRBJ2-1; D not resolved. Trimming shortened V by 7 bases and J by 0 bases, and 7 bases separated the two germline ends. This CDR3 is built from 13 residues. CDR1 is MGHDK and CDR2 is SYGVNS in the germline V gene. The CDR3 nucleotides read TGTGCCAGCACACAGAACTCCTACAATGAGCAGTTCTTC. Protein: CASTQNSYNEQFF.

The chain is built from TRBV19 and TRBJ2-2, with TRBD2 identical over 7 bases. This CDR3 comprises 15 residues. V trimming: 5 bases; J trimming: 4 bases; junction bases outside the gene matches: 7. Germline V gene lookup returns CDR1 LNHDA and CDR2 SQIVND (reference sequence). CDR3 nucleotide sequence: TGTGCCAGTAGTCCCCCAGCGGGATCCACCGGGGAGCTGTTTTTT. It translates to CASSPPAGSTGELFF.

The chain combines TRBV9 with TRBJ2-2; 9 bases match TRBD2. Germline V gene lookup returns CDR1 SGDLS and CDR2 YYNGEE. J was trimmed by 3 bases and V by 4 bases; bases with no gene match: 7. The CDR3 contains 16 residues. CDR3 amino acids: CASSPLAGADTGELFF. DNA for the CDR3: TGTGCCAGCAGCCCATTAGCGGGAGCGGACACCGGGGAGCTGTTTTTT.

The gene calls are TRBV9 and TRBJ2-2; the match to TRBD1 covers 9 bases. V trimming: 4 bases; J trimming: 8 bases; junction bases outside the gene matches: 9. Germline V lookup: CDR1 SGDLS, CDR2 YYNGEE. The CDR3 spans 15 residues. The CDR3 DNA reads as TGTGCCAGCAGCTTTGATACAGGGGGCATAGGGGAGCTGTTTTTT. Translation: CASSFDTGGIGELFF.

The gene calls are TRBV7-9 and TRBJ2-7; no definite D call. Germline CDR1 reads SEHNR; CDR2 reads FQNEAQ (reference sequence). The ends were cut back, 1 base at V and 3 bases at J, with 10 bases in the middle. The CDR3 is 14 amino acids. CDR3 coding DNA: TGTGCCAGCAGCTTAGAAGGGTCTATCTACGAGCAGTACTTC. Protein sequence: CASSLEGSIYEQYF.

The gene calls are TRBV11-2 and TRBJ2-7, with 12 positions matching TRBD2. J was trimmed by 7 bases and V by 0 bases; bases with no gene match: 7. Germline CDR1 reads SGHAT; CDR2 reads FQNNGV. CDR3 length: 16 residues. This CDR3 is CASSLDRLAGGIEQYF. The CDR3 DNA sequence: TGTGCCAGCAGCTTAGATCGGCTAGCGGGGGGGATAGAGCAGTACTTC.

The CDR3 sequence: CASSLTGYEETQYF. CDR3 coding DNA: TGTGCCAGCAGCTTGACAGGGTATGAAGAGACCCAGTACTTC. J is TRBJ2-5 and V is TRBV7-7; 7 bases align to TRBD1. CDR3 length: 14 amino acids. Germline-derived CDR1 and CDR2 are SSHAT and FNYEAQ (reference sequence). J was trimmed by 3 bases and V by 3 bases; bases with no gene match: 4.

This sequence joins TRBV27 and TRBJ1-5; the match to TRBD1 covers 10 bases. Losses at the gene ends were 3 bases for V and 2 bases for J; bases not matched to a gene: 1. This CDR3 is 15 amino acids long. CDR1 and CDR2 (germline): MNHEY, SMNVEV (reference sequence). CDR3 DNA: TGTGCCAGCAGTTTTGGACAGGGGGGCAATCAGCCCCAGCATTTT. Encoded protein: CASSFGQGGNQPQHF.

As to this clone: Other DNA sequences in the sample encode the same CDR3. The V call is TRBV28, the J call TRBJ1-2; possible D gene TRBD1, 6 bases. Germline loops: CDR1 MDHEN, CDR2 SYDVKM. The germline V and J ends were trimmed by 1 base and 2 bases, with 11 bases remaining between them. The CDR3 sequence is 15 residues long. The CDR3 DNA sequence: TGTGCCAGCAGTTTATCGGCCCAGGGGAACTATGGCTACACCTTC. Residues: CASSLSAQGNYGYTF.

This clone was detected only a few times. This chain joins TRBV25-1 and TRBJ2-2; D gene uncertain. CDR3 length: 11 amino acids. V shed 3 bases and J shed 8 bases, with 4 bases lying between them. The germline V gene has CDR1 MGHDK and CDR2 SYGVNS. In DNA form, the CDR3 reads TGTGCCAGCAGTGAGAGGGGGGAGCTGTTTTTT. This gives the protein CASSERGELFF.

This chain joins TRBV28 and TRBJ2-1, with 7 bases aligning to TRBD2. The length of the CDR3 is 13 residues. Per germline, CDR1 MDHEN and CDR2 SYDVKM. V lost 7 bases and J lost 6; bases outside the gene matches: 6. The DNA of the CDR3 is TGTGCCAGCAAGGTCGGGGGGAGCAATGAGCAGTTCTTC. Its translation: CASKVGGSNEQFF.

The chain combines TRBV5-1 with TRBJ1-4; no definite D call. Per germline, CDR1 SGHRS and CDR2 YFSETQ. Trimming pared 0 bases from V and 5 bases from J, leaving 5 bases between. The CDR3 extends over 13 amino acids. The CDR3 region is CASSLDGNEKLFF. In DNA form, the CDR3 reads TGCGCCAGCAGCTTGGACGGGAATGAAAAACTGTTTTTT.

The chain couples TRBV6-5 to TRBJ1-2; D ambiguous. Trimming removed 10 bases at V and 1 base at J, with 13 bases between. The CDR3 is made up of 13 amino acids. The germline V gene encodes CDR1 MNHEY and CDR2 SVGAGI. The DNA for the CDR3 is TGTGCCAACTCCCCGGGCCATAACTATGGCTACACCTTC. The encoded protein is CANSPGHNYGYTF.